These 31 T cell receptor beta chains were sequenced from one sample in a study of early T cells in non-severe SARS-CoV-2 infection. TCRdb used MiXCR to reprocess the 5' RACE reads, holding one entry per CDR3 protein. The repertoire holds approximately 50,000 distinct CDR3 sequences, with 10% to 15% as singletons. The specimen was whole blood, collected at baseline. The receptors were sampled from an adult who was a healthcare worker with PCR-confirmed SARS-CoV-2 infection or an uninfected control (not recorded which).

V usage is TRBV29-1 and J usage is TRBJ2-5; 7 bases are shared with TRBD2. From germline, CDR1 is SQVTM and CDR2 ANQGSEA. The CDR3 sequence is 14 residues long. The trim removed 4 bases at V and 5 bases at J, leaving 10 bases unmatched. In DNA form, the CDR3 reads TGCAGCGTTGCTCGGCCTAGCGGAGGGGAGACCCAGTACTTC. This encodes CSVARPSGGETQYF.

By share, this clonotype ranks as medium-sized. J is TRBJ1-4 and V is TRBV5-5, with D possibly matching TRBD1 (5 bases). The CDR3 totals 15 residues. With 4 bases removed from V and 0 bases from J, the gap between germline ends came to 10 bases. CDR1 SGHKS and CDR2 YYEKEE come from the germline V gene (reference sequence). CDR3 residues: CASSLVTATNEKLFF. The CDR3 region has the DNA TGTGCCAGCAGCCTAGTGACAGCAACTAATGAAAAACTGTTTTTT.

This chain uses TRBV12-3 or TRBV12-4 with TRBJ1-5; D remains unclear. This CDR3 spans 14 amino acids. V was shortened by 8 bases and J by 3 bases, with 14 bases between the two germline ends. The CDR3 loop is CASRAAGFNQPQHF. In nucleotides, the CDR3 is TGTGCCAGCCGAGCTGCTGGGTTCAATCAGCCCCAGCATTTT.

The sample holds a few counts of this clonotype. The genes are TRBV18 and TRBJ1-5, with no clear D. This CDR3 region has 15 residues. The ends were cut back, 3 bases at V and 1 base at J, with 10 bases in the middle. Germline V CDR1 and CDR2: KGHSH, LQKENI. The CDR3: CASSPDLSSNQPQHF. The CDR3 DNA sequence: TGTGCCAGCTCACCGGACCTGAGCAGCAATCAGCCCCAGCATTTT.

The chain joins TRBV28 to TRBJ1-5; tentatively, D is TRBD1 (5 bases). The CDR3 contains 16 residues. V gave up 5 bases and J gave up 0 bases, with 14 bases separating them. Germline CDR1 and CDR2: MDHEN and SYDVKM. CDR3 sequence (DNA): TGTGCCAGCAGTCCCTGGGGCAGATATAGCAATCAGCCCCAGCATTTT. It encodes CASSPWGRYSNQPQHF.

The genes are TRBV12-3 or TRBV12-4 and TRBJ2-7, with a possible D match to TRBD1 (6 bases). The germline V and J ends were trimmed by 0 bases and 3 bases, with 12 bases remaining between them. CDR3 length: 15 residues. The CDR3 DNA is TGTGCCAGCAGTTTAGCGCTCAGGGGACGCTACGAGCAGTACTTC. Protein sequence: CASSLALRGRYEQYF.

The sample holds a few counts of this clonotype. The chain is built from TRBV10-3 and TRBJ2-1; 11 bases match TRBD2. V gave up 1 base and J gave up 12 bases; unmatched junction bases: 8. The CDR3 runs 15 residues. Looked up from germline, CDR1 is ENHRY and CDR2 is SYGVKD. The CDR3 loop is CAISELETSGRRQFF. In DNA form, the CDR3 reads TGTGCCATCAGTGAGTTGGAAACTAGCGGGAGAAGGCAGTTCTTC.

This clonotype has more than one count but fewer than ten. The chain employs TRBV5-1 and TRBJ2-1; 8 positions agree with TRBD2. Germline trimming cut 4 bases from V and 10 bases from J; bases unmatched to any gene: 4. The germline CDR1 and CDR2 sequences are SGHRS and YFSETQ. The CDR3 loop spans 12 amino acids. The CDR3 DNA is TGCGCCAGCAGCAGAACTAGCGGCGAGCAGTTCTTC. Amino acids: CASSRTSGEQFF.

This clonotype was seen more than once but under ten times. This chain connects TRBV4-3 to TRBJ2-7; TRBD1 matches at 7 bases. J was trimmed by 6 bases and V by 1 base; bases with no gene match: 9. The CDR3 loop spans 15 amino acids. CDR1 is LGHNA and CDR2 is YSLEER in the germline V gene. CDR3 DNA sequence: TGCGCCAGCAGCCAAGCCGGGACAGTCCCCCGCGAGCAGTACTTC. This codes for CASSQAGTVPREQYF.

The V gene is TRBV7-8, the J gene TRBJ1-5, with a weak D call TRBD1 (5 bases). Trimming shortened V by 5 bases and J by 4 bases, and 12 bases separated the two germline ends. The CDR3 contains 14 residues. Looked up from germline, CDR1 is SGHVS and CDR2 is FQNEAQ. The CDR3, as DNA: TGTGCCAGCAGCACCCGGGAGGGGAATCAGCCCCAGCATTTT. It encodes CASSTREGNQPQHF.

This clonotype was counted at least ten times. The chain is built from TRBV2 and TRBJ1-5, with 7 bases lining up with TRBD1. Germline V lookup: CDR1 SNHLY, CDR2 FYNNEI. The CDR3 length is 14 residues. The junction had 3 bases not matched to a gene; V was cut back by 7 bases and J by 0 bases. The CDR3 DNA is TGTGCCAGCAAGGGACAGCATAGCAATCAGCCCCAGCATTTT. It is translated as CASKGQHSNQPQHF.

The sample holds a few counts of this clonotype. The chain carries TRBV25-1 and TRBJ1-1, with D possibly being TRBD1 (6 bases). Germline values: CDR1 MGHDK, CDR2 SYGVNS. The CDR3 covers 13 residues. Trimming pared 1 base from V and 6 bases from J, leaving 9 bases between. CDR3 sequence reads: CASSESGGPEAFF. The CDR3 DNA sequence: TGTGCCAGCAGTGAATCGGGGGGCCCTGAAGCTTTCTTT.

The chain recombines TRBV28 with TRBJ2-3; D is perhaps TRBD1 (6 bases). V was shortened by 7 bases and J by 0 bases, with 14 bases between the two germline ends. The CDR3 is 15 residues long. Per germline, CDR1 MDHEN and CDR2 SYDVKM. CDR3 region: CASTHGGGSTDTQYF. CDR3 sequence (DNA): TGTGCCAGCACCCATGGGGGCGGTAGCACAGATACGCAGTATTTT.

The table lists this clonotype with many counts. The rearrangement uses TRBV5-4 and TRBJ2-7; 10 nucleotides align to TRBD2. This CDR3 comprises 15 residues. The J segment lost 3 bases and the V segment lost 0 bases, leaving 3 bases of the junction unmatched. Looked up from germline, CDR1 is SGHNT and CDR2 is YYREEE (reference sequence). The CDR3 region is CASSLEREGLYEQYF. Written as DNA, the CDR3 is TGTGCCAGCAGCTTGGAGCGGGAGGGCCTCTACGAGCAGTACTTC. The full variable domain, completed using reference TRBV5-4 and TRBJ2-7, is ETGVTQSPTHLIKTRGQQVTLRCSSQSGHNTVSWYQQALGQGPQFIFQYYREEENGRGNFPPRFSGLQFPNYSSELNVNALELDDSALYLCASSLEREGLYEQYFGPGTRLTVT.

In its sample, this clonotype was seen a few times. The chain recombines TRBV5-1 with TRBJ2-3; 8 nucleotides agree with TRBD2. Unmatched junction bases numbered 12, after V lost 6 bases and J lost 6 bases. The CDR3 is made up of 15 amino acids. The V gene's germline CDR1 is SGHRS and CDR2 YFSETQ. This CDR3 reads CASTPLQRESDTQYF. In DNA, the CDR3 is TGCGCCAGCACGCCTCTTCAGCGGGAGTCTGATACGCAGTATTTT. Combining the CDR3 with reference TRBV5-1 and TRBJ2-3 gives the whole variable domain KAGVTQTPRYLIKTRGQQVTLSCSPISGHRSVSWYQQTPGQGLQFLFEYFSETQRNKGNFPGRFSGRQFSNSRSEMNVSTLELGDSALYLCASTPLQRESDTQYFGPGTRLTVL.

This clonotype has more than one count but fewer than ten. V gene TRBV10-1 combines with J gene TRBJ2-2, with D unclear. The CDR3 runs to 14 residues. V lost 4 bases, J lost 4 bases, and 10 bases lay in between. Germline loops: CDR1 WNHNN, CDR2 SYGVQD (reference sequence). The CDR3 bases are TGCGCCAGCAGTGCATTACGGAGCACCGGGGAGCTGTTTTTT. This translates into CASSALRSTGELFF.

The rearrangement uses TRBV20-1 and TRBJ2-5; 10 bases match TRBD2. V shed 5 bases and J 5 bases; nucleotides not matched to a gene: 11. Looked up from germline, CDR1 is DFQATT and CDR2 is SNEGSKA (reference sequence). The CDR3 loop spans 15 amino acids. As DNA, the CDR3 is TGCAGTGCTCGCCGCCCTAGCGGGAGTTTGGAGACCCAGTACTTC. Its translation: CSARRPSGSLETQYF.

V usage is TRBV10-1 and J usage is TRBJ2-1; 10 positions agree with TRBD2. CDR3 length equals 15 residues. The J segment lost 4 bases and the V segment lost 2 bases, leaving 2 bases of the junction unmatched. Germline-derived CDR1 and CDR2 are WNHNN and SYGVQD (reference sequence). The CDR3 DNA is TGCGCCAGCAGTGAGAAAGCGGGAGGGTACAATGAGCAGTTCTTC. Residues: CASSEKAGGYNEQFF.

This CDR3 reads CASSGGTGEWGYTF. Written as DNA, the CDR3 is TGTGCCAGCAGCGGCGGGACAGGGGAATGGGGCTACACCTTC. This chain joins TRBV5-4 and TRBJ1-2; 10 bases match TRBD1. Germline values: CDR1 SGHNT, CDR2 YYREEE (reference sequence). V shed 4 bases, J shed 8 bases, and the junction held 8 bases outside the gene matches. This CDR3 comprises 14 residues.

This clonotype was counted between two and nine times. V usage is TRBV19 and J usage is TRBJ2-1; tentatively, D is TRBD2 (6 bases). There are 14 residues in the CDR3. CDR1 is LNHDA and CDR2 is SQIVND in the germline V gene (reference sequence). The V end lost 9 bases, the J end lost 7 bases, and 19 bases lay between the germline ends. CDR3 in amino acids: CASNLAPTSNEQFF. The DNA for the CDR3 is TGTGCCAGCAACCTAGCGCCAACTTCTAATGAGCAGTTCTTC.

The genes are TRBV28 and TRBJ2-7, with a possible D match to TRBD2 (6 bases). In germline, CDR1 is MDHEN, CDR2 SYDVKM. CDR3 length: 15 amino acids. V lost 1 base and J 4 bases, leaving 14 bases between the germline ends. Here the CDR3 DNA reads TGTGCCAGCAGTTTATTTGGTAGCGGAAAATACGAGCAGTACTTC. It yields the protein CASSLFGSGKYEQYF.

The sample holds a few counts of this clonotype. The chain joins TRBV12-3 or TRBV12-4 to TRBJ2-1; 10 bases are a match to TRBD2. This CDR3 comprises 15 residues. V dropped 4 bases and J dropped 9; count of bases not matched to a gene: 9. DNA of the CDR3: TGTGCCAGCAGTTCACGACTAGCGGGTGCAGCTGAGCAGTTCTTC. It translates to CASSSRLAGAAEQFF.

This clonotype was detected many times. The chain links TRBV4-3 to TRBJ1-2; the D gene is possibly TRBD1 (5 bases). Germline V gene lookup returns CDR1 LGHNA and CDR2 YSLEER. The CDR3 extends over 13 amino acids. The germline V and J ends were trimmed by 0 bases and 8 bases, with 10 bases remaining between them. CDR3 sequence: CASSQDQGTGYTF. The CDR3 DNA follows: TGCGCCAGCAGCCAAGATCAAGGGACCGGCTACACCTTC.

The table lists this clonotype with a few counts. The rearrangement uses TRBV7-2 and TRBJ2-3; 10 bases agree with TRBD2. Germline V lookup: CDR1 SGHTA, CDR2 FQGNSA. The CDR3 loop spans 15 amino acids. Germline trimming cut 3 bases from V and 6 bases from J; bases unmatched to any gene: 6. The CDR3 loop reads CASSFEAGGPDTQYF. In nucleotides, the CDR3 is TGTGCCAGCAGCTTCGAAGCGGGAGGGCCGGATACGCAGTATTTT. The full variable domain, completed using reference TRBV7-2 and TRBJ2-3, is GAGVSQSPSNKVTEKGKDVELRCDPISGHTALYWYRQSLGQGLEFLIYFQGNSAPDKSGLPSDRFSAERTGGSVSTLTIQRTQQEDSAVYLCASSFEAGGPDTQYFGPGTRLTVL.

This clonotype was counted ten times or more. The chain employs TRBV20-1 and TRBJ2-7; 7 bases are shared with TRBD2. V lost 6 bases and J lost 1; bases outside the gene matches: 3. From germline, CDR1 is DFQATT and CDR2 SNEGSKA (reference sequence). CDR3 length: 12 amino acids. For the CDR3, the DNA is TGCAGTGCCCGCGGGAGTTCCTACGAGCAGTACTTC. Translation gives CSARGSSYEQYF.

This clonotype was seen many times. The chain joins TRBV7-8 to TRBJ1-4; 9 bases agree with TRBD1. Germline V gene sequence: CDR1 SGHVS, CDR2 FQNEAQ. V lost 5 bases to trimming and J lost 8 bases; unmatched junction nucleotides: 6. The CDR3 loop spans 14 amino acids. CDR3 sequence: CASSHRGRGEKLFF. The CDR3 nucleotides read TGTGCCAGCAGCCACAGGGGGCGAGGCGAAAAACTGTTTTTT.

This clonotype turned up a few times. The rearrangement uses TRBV7-2 and TRBJ1-1; possible D gene TRBD1, 5 bases. This CDR3 is built from 14 residues. V lost 7 bases and J 8 bases, leaving 20 bases between the germline ends. Germline V lookup: CDR1 SGHTA, CDR2 FQGNSA. The CDR3 sequence is CASTQWGTSTEAFF. The CDR3 coding sequence is TGTGCCAGCACTCAGTGGGGGACTTCCACCGAAGCTTTCTTT.

The sample holds many counts of this clonotype. The V call is TRBV14, the J call TRBJ2-2; no reliable D call. This CDR3 has 13 amino acids. V was cut by 0 bases and J by 3 bases, with 2 bases left in between. The V gene's germline CDR1 is SGHDN and CDR2 FVKESK. The CDR3 spells CASSQDDTGELFF. CDR3 nucleotide sequence: TGTGCCAGCAGCCAAGATGACACCGGGGAGCTGTTTTTT.

This rearrangement joins TRBV6-2 or TRBV6-3 to TRBJ2-3; 11 bases line up with TRBD1. CDR3 length: 15 amino acids. Germline values: CDR1 MNHEY, CDR2 SVGEGT. The trim removed 7 bases at V and 4 bases at J, leaving 7 bases unmatched. The CDR3 is CASITGQGAADTQYF. In DNA, the CDR3 is TGTGCCAGCATCACCGGACAGGGGGCCGCAGATACGCAGTATTTT.

V usage is TRBV12-3 or TRBV12-4 and J usage is TRBJ1-5, with no clear D. V was trimmed by 5 bases and J by 1 base, leaving 6 bases between them. CDR3 length: 13 residues. The CDR3 DNA is TGTGCCAGCAGTCTCCAAAGCAATCAGCCCCAGCATTTT. It translates to CASSLQSNQPQHF.

This clonotype was seen more than once but under ten times. V gene TRBV5-1 combines with J gene TRBJ1-4; no definite D call. V shed 0 bases and J shed 0 bases, with 9 bases lying between them. This CDR3 contains 16 residues. Per the germline V gene, CDR1 is SGHRS and CDR2 is YFSETQ. The CDR3 is CASSLGFGTTNEKLFF. The CDR3 nucleotides are TGCGCCAGCAGCTTGGGATTCGGGACAACTAATGAAAAACTGTTTTTT.